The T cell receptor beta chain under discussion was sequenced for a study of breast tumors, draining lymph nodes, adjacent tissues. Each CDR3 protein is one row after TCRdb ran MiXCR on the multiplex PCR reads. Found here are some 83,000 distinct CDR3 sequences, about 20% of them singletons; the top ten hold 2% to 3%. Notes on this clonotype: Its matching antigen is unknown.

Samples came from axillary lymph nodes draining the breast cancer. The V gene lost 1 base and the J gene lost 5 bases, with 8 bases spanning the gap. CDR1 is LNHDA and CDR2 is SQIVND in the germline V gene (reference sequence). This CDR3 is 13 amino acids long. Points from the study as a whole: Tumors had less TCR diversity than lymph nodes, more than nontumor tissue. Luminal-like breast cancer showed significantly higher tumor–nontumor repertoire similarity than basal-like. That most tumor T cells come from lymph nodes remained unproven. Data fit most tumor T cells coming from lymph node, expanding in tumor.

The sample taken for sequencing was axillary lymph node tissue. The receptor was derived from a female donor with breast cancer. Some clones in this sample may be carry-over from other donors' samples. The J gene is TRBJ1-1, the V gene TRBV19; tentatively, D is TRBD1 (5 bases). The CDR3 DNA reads TGTGCCAGTAGTATAGTCGCAGGGACTGAAGCTTTCTTT. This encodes CASSIVAGTEAFF.